The rows below give T cell receptor beta chains drawn from one sample of a study of graft-versus-host responses after intestinal transplantation. Profiled with immunoSEQ multiplex PCR; TCRdb holds only in-frame clones, not every one. The sample shows thousands of clones, approximately 85% of them seen only once. Material: ileum tissue, obtained 156 days after intestinal transplant. Receptors were obtained from a human patient who received an intestinal transplant, so some T cells may come from the graft donor. Each CDR3 is given with its conserved first and last residue.

TRBV19	TRBJ1-5	CASSLTASNQPQHF
TRBV4-2	TRBJ1-4	CASSQDEGFDEKLFF
TRBV6-1	TRBJ2-1	CASSELAGGYNEQFF
TRBV4-3	TRBJ2-4	CASSQVHSIQYF
TRBV29-1	TRBJ1-4	CSVLPGENEKLFF
TRBV30	TRBJ2-4	CAWSAGQGRVDIQYF
TRBV9	TRBJ2-1	CASSVGGPVYEQFF
TRBV18	TRBJ2-5	CASSPQLGQFTETQYF
TRBV6-1	TRBJ1-1	CASSSGGTEAFF
TRBV2	TRBJ1-1	CASRYIYNTEAFF
TRBV4-1	TRBJ2-7	CASSQEDRGNYEQYF
TRBV5-8	TRBJ2-3	CASSLNPGFLSTDTQYF
TRBV6-5	TRBJ2-2	CASSYYAGELFF
TRBV7-2	TRBJ1-1	CASSEQGATEAFF
TRBV29-1	TRBJ2-1	CSAGTATLTPYNEQFF
TRBV11-1	TRBJ2-2	CASSRTSGNTGELFF
TRBV4-3	TRBJ2-3	CASSQDLVGESTDTQYF
TRBV13	TRBJ1-2	CASSLGGPRFPNGYTF
TRBV10-3	TRBJ2-7	CAISDSPGGNYEQYF
TRBV4-2	TRBJ2-3	CASSQEEGAADTQYF
TRBV4-1	TRBJ2-4	CASSQEWAGILAKNIQYF
TRBV6-5	TRBJ2-1	CASRGLAGLLNEQFF
TRBV28	.	CASNLPGQTYEQYF
TRBV5-1	TRBJ2-7	CASSQGQAYEQYF
TRBV11-2	TRBJ2-1	CASSLDFWGLAAYNEQFF
TRBV5-1	TRBJ2-6	CASSLGHSSGANVLTF
TRBV2	TRBJ2-1	CASSDRPGFPQFF
TRBV7-4	TRBJ1-2	CASSSLRDVGNYGYTF
TRBV7-8	TRBJ1-6	CASSWAAKSSYNSPLHF
TRBV18	TRBJ2-1	CASSPRLAGGYNEQFF
TRBV10-3	.	CAISATGGEHAEQYF
TRBV2	TRBJ2-1	CASSILAGYCEQFF
TRBV27	TRBJ1-2	CASSSDLTVGHGYTF
TRBV10-2	TRBJ1-6	CASSELGGGTYSPLHF
TRBV9	TRBJ2-3	CASSVAPGAGDTQYF